The 18 T cell receptor beta chains in this list originate from one sample, sequenced in a study of T cells after yellow fever vaccination. TCRdb ran MiXCR on the 5' RACE reads and lists one entry per CDR3 protein. The data hold approximately 90,000 distinct CDR3 sequences, with around 5.8% observed a single time. This specimen was CD8+ T cells sorted from PBMCs, taken 10 days after the yellow fever booster vaccination. All receptors derive from a young man who received the YFV17D yellow fever vaccine.

This clonotype showed up just a few times. This chain joins TRBV12-3 or TRBV12-4 and TRBJ1-5; weak D call: TRBD1 (5 bases). V lost 6 bases and J 7 bases, leaving 16 bases between the germline ends. The CDR3 has 14 amino acids. The CDR3 DNA sequence: TGTGCCAGCAGCTCCGGGGCTCAGAGACAGCCCCAGCATTTT. This gives the protein CASSSGAQRQPQHF.

In this sample, this clonotype is medium-sized. This rearrangement joins TRBV13 to TRBJ1-1; D not certain. The CDR3 sequence is 14 residues long. The V end was cut by 0 bases, the J end by 13 bases, with 18 bases between. The V gene's germline CDR1 is PRHDT and CDR2 FYEKMQ (reference sequence). The CDR3 loop reads CASSLGLMRRVDFF. In DNA form, the CDR3 reads TGTGCCAGCAGCTTAGGCCTAATGAGGAGGGTCGATTTCTTT.

The V and J genes are TRBV20-1 and TRBJ1-1; D gene uncertain. In germline, CDR1 is DFQATT, CDR2 SNEGSKA (reference sequence). Trimming stripped 3 bases from V and 4 bases from J, with 9 bases between. CDR3 length equals 12 residues. The CDR3 sequence is CSARYSFTEAFF. CDR3 DNA sequence: TGCAGTGCTAGGTACAGCTTCACTGAAGCTTTCTTT.

The rearrangement joins TRBV28 to TRBJ2-7; TRBD1 matches 11 bases. Germline V gives CDR1 MDHEN, CDR2 SYDVKM. The CDR3 loop spans 15 amino acids. With V trimmed by 3 bases and J by 6 bases, 7 bases remained unmatched. CDR3 nucleotides: TGTGCCAGCAGTTTCCACGGGACAGGGGGTAGCGAGCAGTACGTC. This sequence encodes CASSFHGTGGSEQYV.

The chain recombines TRBV6-1 with TRBJ2-3; D possibly corresponds to TRBD2 (6 bases). Trimming took 0 bases from V and 5 from J, leaving 12 bases between them. Germline V gene sequence: CDR1 MNHNS, CDR2 SASEGT. This CDR3 region has 15 residues. CDR3 bases: TGTGCCAGCAGTGAAGCGTGGAGGGCGGGAGATACGCAGTATTTT. Translation: CASSEAWRAGDTQYF.

The chain recombines TRBV6-5 with TRBJ1-2; 11 nucleotides match TRBD1. The length of the CDR3 is 14 residues. Germline values: CDR1 MNHEY, CDR2 SVGAGI. V dropped 4 bases and J dropped 5; count of bases not matched to a gene: 3. The CDR3 coding sequence is TGTGCCAGCAGTTGGACAGGGGGCGATTATGGCTACACCTTC. Protein sequence: CASSWTGGDYGYTF.

This clonotype has ten or more counts. The chain combines TRBV13 with TRBJ2-7, with D hard to call. V lost 0 bases and J lost 4, with 10 bases in between. Germline loops: CDR1 PRHDT, CDR2 FYEKMQ (reference sequence). The CDR3 consists of 14 residues. In nucleotides, the CDR3 is TGTGCCAGCAGCTTAGGGCCGCTTCCTTACGAGCAGTACGTC. Its protein product is CASSLGPLPYEQYV.

In its sample, this clonotype was seen many times. The gene calls are TRBV7-9 and TRBJ2-7, with 10 bases that match TRBD1. V lost 5 bases and J lost 3; bases outside the gene matches: 10. The CDR3 sequence is 16 residues long. Germline V gene data show CDR1 as SEHNR and CDR2 as FQNEAQ (reference sequence). CDR3 region: CASSPNFGTGDYEQYF. The CDR3 region has the DNA TGTGCCAGCAGCCCCAATTTCGGGACAGGGGACTACGAGCAGTACTTC.

The CDR3 region is CASTLGTGQNEQYF. CDR3 nucleotides: TGTGCCAGCACTTTAGGGACAGGGCAAAACGAGCAGTACTTC. This chain uses TRBV4-2 with TRBJ2-7; 9 nucleotides align to TRBD1. CDR1 LGHNA and CDR2 YNFKEQ come from the germline V gene. The CDR3 extends over 14 amino acids. The J segment lost 5 bases and the V segment lost 7 bases, leaving 9 bases of the junction unmatched.

The chain employs TRBV6-5 and TRBJ2-1, with 9 bases matching TRBD2. Germline trimming cut 5 bases from V and 5 bases from J; bases unmatched to any gene: 7. Germline V gives CDR1 MNHEY, CDR2 SVGAGI. This CDR3 has 15 amino acids. The DNA of the CDR3 is TGTGCCAGCAGTGTAGCGGGGGTGGGAGACAATGAGCAGTTCTTC. Translation: CASSVAGVGDNEQFF.

This chain uses TRBV28 with TRBJ2-6; no definite D call. The CDR3 is 15 amino acids. The germline gives CDR1 MDHEN, CDR2 SYDVKM. Trimming took 6 bases from V and 0 from J, leaving 9 bases between them. The CDR3 protein is CASSPEVSGANVLTF. As DNA, the CDR3 is TGTGCCAGCAGCCCCGAAGTCTCTGGGGCCAACGTCCTGACTTTC.

To note about this clonotype: A junction boundary mismatches the germline segment, possibly from a read error. This rearrangement joins TRBV3-1 to TRBJ2-3; possible D gene TRBD1, 6 bases. Per the germline V gene, CDR1 is LGHDT and CDR2 is YNNKEL (reference sequence). The CDR3 spans 19 residues. The CDR3 is CASSQEALGTPSGTVTQYF. DNA of the CDR3: TGTGCCAGCAGCCAAGAGGCCCTCGGGACACCCTCGGGCACAGTTACGCAGTATTTT.

The chain carries TRBV5-6 and TRBJ1-2; the D gene is possibly TRBD1 (5 bases). The V gene's germline CDR1 is SGHDT and CDR2 YYEEEE. The CDR3 length is 11 residues. The ends were cut back, 2 bases at V and 13 bases at J, with 12 bases in the middle. The CDR3 sequence is CASSFGGASTF. CDR3 bases: TGTGCCAGCAGCTTCGGCGGGGCCAGCACCTTC.

The chain recombines TRBV6-1 with TRBJ2-7; a weak D match, TRBD2 (5 bases). V was trimmed by 3 bases and J by 2 bases, leaving 8 bases between them. Germline CDR1 reads MNHNS; CDR2 reads SASEGT. The CDR3 has 13 residues. The CDR3 loop reads CASSEAAAYEQYV. The CDR3 coding sequence is TGTGCCAGCAGTGAGGCAGCGGCCTACGAGCAGTACGTC.

The J gene is TRBJ2-7, the V gene TRBV6-6, with 7 bases identical to TRBD1. The CDR3 length is 13 residues. After removal of 4 bases from V and 4 bases from J, the junction contained 4 bases not matched to a gene. Germline lookup yields CDR1 MNHNY and CDR2 SVGAGI (reference sequence). CDR3 region: CASSSGTDYEQYV. CDR3 bases: TGTGCCAGCAGTTCCGGGACAGATTACGAGCAGTACGTC.

This clonotype was found many times. CDR3 sequence reads: CASSSVPVRTGGSYEQYV. The CDR3 DNA follows: TGCGCCAGCAGCTCCGTCCCCGTGCGTACCGGGGGCTCCTACGAGCAGTACGTC. This chain uses TRBV5-1 with TRBJ2-7; D possibly corresponds to TRBD2 (6 bases). CDR1 SGHRS and CDR2 YFSETQ come from the germline V gene. The V gene lost 3 bases and the J gene lost 0 bases, with 22 bases spanning the gap. CDR3 length: 18 residues.

This chain uses TRBV4-3 with TRBJ2-3, with 10 nucleotides matching TRBD2. Germline trimming cut 4 bases from V and 0 bases from J; bases unmatched to any gene: 10. This CDR3 has 18 amino acids. Germline V gene lookup returns CDR1 LGHNA and CDR2 YSLEER. CDR3 nucleotides: TGCGCCAGCAGCCCATCGGGTAGCGGGGGGCCTAGCACAGATACGCAGTATTTT. Its protein is CASSPSGSGGPSTDTQYF.

This clonotype was seen many times. This chain uses TRBV6-2 or TRBV6-3 with TRBJ2-1; D gene unclear. Trimming took off 2 bases at V and 1 base at J, with 12 bases between the two ends. The CDR3 sequence is 16 residues long. Germline values: CDR1 MNHEY, CDR2 SVGEGT. DNA of the CDR3: TGTGCCAGCAGTTACCGGATGGATAAGTCCTACAATGAGCAGTTCTTC. Translation: CASSYRMDKSYNEQFF.